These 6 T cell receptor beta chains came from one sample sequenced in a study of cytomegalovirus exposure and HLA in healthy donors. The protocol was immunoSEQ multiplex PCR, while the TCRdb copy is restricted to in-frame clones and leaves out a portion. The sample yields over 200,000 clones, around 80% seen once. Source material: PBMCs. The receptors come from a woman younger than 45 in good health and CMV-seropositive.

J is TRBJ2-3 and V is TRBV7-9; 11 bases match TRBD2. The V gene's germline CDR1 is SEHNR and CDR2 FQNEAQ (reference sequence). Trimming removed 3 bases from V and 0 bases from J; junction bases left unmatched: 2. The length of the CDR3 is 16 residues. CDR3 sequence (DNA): TGTGCCAGCAGCTTGACTAGCGGGACTAGCACAGATACGCAGTATTTT. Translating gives CASSLTSGTSTDTQYF.

CDR3 sequence: CASSFKTSGSAGEFF. DNA for the CDR3: TGTGCCAGCAGCTTCAAAACTAGCGGGAGCGCCGGGGAGTTCTTC. The chain uses TRBV7-8 and TRBJ2-1, with TRBD2 matching over 11 bases. CDR3 size: 15 residues. Germline CDR1 and CDR2: SGHVS and FQNEAQ. V lost 3 bases to trimming and J lost 14 bases; unmatched junction nucleotides: 12. Looking up the rest from reference TRBV7-8 and TRBJ2-1 gives the full variable domain: GAGVSQSPRYKVAKRGQDVALRCDPISGHVSLFWYQQALGQGPEFLTYFQNEAQLDKSGLPSDRFFAERPEGSVSTLKIQRTQQEDSAVYLCASSFKTSGSAGEFFGPGTRLTVL.

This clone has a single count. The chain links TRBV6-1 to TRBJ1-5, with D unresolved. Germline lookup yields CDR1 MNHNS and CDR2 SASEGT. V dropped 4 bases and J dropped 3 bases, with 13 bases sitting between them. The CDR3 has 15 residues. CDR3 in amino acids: CASSARPLPNQPQHF. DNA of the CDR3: TGTGCCAGCAGTGCGAGGCCCTTGCCCAATCAGCCCCAGCATTTT.

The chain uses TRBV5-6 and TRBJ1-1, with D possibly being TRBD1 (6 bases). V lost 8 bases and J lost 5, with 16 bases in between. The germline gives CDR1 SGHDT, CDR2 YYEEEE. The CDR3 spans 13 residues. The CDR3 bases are TGTGCCAGTAACCTGGGGGGCGGGACTGAAGCTTTCTTT. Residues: CASNLGGGTEAFF.

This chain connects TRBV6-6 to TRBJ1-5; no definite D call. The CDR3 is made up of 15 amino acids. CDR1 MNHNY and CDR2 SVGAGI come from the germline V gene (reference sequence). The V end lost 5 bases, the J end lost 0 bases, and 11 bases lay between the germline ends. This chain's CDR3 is CASSVFRNSNQPQHF. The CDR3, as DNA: TGTGCCAGCAGTGTCTTCAGAAATAGCAATCAGCCCCAGCATTTT.

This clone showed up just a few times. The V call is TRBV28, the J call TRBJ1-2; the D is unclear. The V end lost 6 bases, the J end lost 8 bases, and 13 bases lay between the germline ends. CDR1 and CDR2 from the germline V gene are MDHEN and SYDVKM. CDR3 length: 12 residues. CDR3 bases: TGTGCCAGCAGCCTAGACGGAGACGGCTACACCTTC. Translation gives CASSLDGDGYTF.